These T cell receptor beta chains were read from a single sample in a study of T cells in Graves' hyperthyroidism and ophthalmopathy. One entry per CDR3 protein, called by TCRdb with MiXCR from the multiplex PCR reads. The sample has 400,000 to 550,000 distinct CDR3 sequences, over 13% seen once. Sequencing used blood. All receptors come from a woman between 18 and 29 years old with Graves' hyperthyroidism. The conserved cysteine and the conserved F or W are not part of the CDR3 here. A D gene is named only where the DNA matches it firmly.

d_call,cdr3_length,v_call,j_call,cdr3_aa
.,11,TRBV5-8,TRBJ2-7,ASSLGVTAKQY
.,10,TRBV27,TRBJ1-1,ASSNLGTEAF
.,11,TRBV12-3/TRBV12-4,TRBJ2-2,ASSSGDAGELF
.,13,TRBV20-1,TRBJ2-7,SARGNWAGIDEQY
.,14,TRBV30,TRBJ2-2,AWRLRYRGNTGELF
.,17,TRBV5-5,TRBJ2-6,TSSLRGAASFFGANVLT
TRBD2,15,TRBV12-3/TRBV12-4,TRBJ2-3,ASSLALGLAGTDTQY
.,14,TRBV2,TRBJ2-3,ASSYTPGLSTDTQY
.,13,TRBV5-1,TRBJ2-1,ASSPSPTFGSEQF
TRBD1,13,TRBV9,TRBJ2-7,ASNLAGTGAHEQY
.,11,TRBV6-2/TRBV6-3,TRBJ2-1,ATSQGRGNEQF
.,12,TRBV19,TRBJ1-2,ASSISSGEGGYT
.,11,TRBV2,TRBJ1-5,ASRVAGNQPQH
.,15,TRBV27,TRBJ1-1,ASSLFLRGSIKTEAF
TRBD2,14,TRBV15,TRBJ2-7,ATSSLGTSGRYEQY
TRBD2,12,TRBV2,TRBJ2-7,ASRWTSASYEQY
TRBD2,19,TRBV11-2,TRBJ2-3,ASSFKPLGTSGSFRTDTQY
TRBD1,14,TRBV4-1,TRBJ1-1,ASSQAQGLVFTEAF
.,13,TRBV10-3,TRBJ1-5,AISYGTGTNQPQH
TRBD2,15,TRBV10-3,TRBJ2-2,AISESRTSGGTGELF
.,12,TRBV30,TRBJ1-6,AWSTQGGGSPLH
.,12,TRBV11-3,TRBJ2-7,ASSLGRSLYEQY
TRBD2,14,TRBV29-1,TRBJ2-1,SVVKGINPLAGPKF
TRBD2,13,TRBV28,TRBJ2-1,ASSLARGGPLEQF
.,11,TRBV10-3,TRBJ2-1,ALRSSSYNEQF
.,12,TRBV20-1,TRBJ2-3,SANRVGSTDTQY
.,12,TRBV19,TRBJ2-1,ASSPGHTRSEQF
.,14,TRBV12-5,TRBJ1-2,ASGLVLGLKDYGYT
TRBD2,13,TRBV12-5,TRBJ2-1,ASGLDLAGYNEQF
TRBD2,13,TRBV12-3/TRBV12-4,TRBJ2-7,ASSPSSGRLHEQY
TRBD2,13,TRBV2,TRBJ2-2,ASSATSGSTGELF
.,13,TRBV6-1,TRBJ2-1,ASGRWLAVDNEQF
TRBD2,14,TRBV4-2,TRBJ2-3,ASSQGQRGPTDTQY
TRBD1,12,TRBV19,TRBJ1-5,ASSDTGGGQPQH
TRBD2,14,TRBV12-3/TRBV12-4,TRBJ2-5,ASSSLLAGGQETQY
TRBD2,18,TRBV6-1,TRBJ2-1,ASTRPTGLAGEASYNEQF
.,13,TRBV5-5,TRBJ2-1,ASSLVSDGLIEQF
TRBD2,17,TRBV4-1,TRBJ2-1,ASSHPGLAKGFSYNEQF
TRBD2,14,TRBV5-1,TRBJ2-5,ASSKSLAGGGETQY
.,11,TRBV11-1,TRBJ2-7,ASSLLGRVEQY
.,10,TRBV29-1,TRBJ2-5,SPEALQETQY
.,14,TRBV4-1,TRBJ2-7,ASSQVSAIPSYEQY
TRBD1,11,TRBV7-9,TRBJ2-3,ASGPGQGDTQY
.,13,TRBV20-1,TRBJ2-1,SARVFGSSYNEQF
.,11,TRBV20-1,TRBJ2-2,SARSSETGELF
.,15,TRBV6-1,TRBJ2-1,ASSDPLQVHSYNEQF
TRBD2,12,TRBV10-1,TRBJ2-1,ASSRSGGYNEQF
TRBD2,13,TRBV20-1,TRBJ2-7,SAFGTRGGLGEQY
.,11,TRBV10-3,TRBJ1-1,AISEPNRVEAF
.,12,TRBV9,TRBJ1-2,ASSVSPGMSGYT
.,15,TRBV24-1,TRBJ2-2,ATSDFTALTNTGELF
.,13,TRBV12-3/TRBV12-4,TRBJ1-5,ASSPSRGARQPQH
TRBD1,12,TRBV6-1,TRBJ2-2,ASSPGQQTGELF
.,13,TRBV10-3,TRBJ2-2,AITEGGSDTGELF
.,14,TRBV27,TRBJ2-3,ASSLDQPDSTDTQY
TRBD2,13,TRBV6-6,TRBJ2-3,ASSYSGTSTDTQY
.,11,TRBV19,TRBJ1-1,ASSQQRNTEAF
TRBD2,15,TRBV27,TRBJ2-3,ASSTLLAGGPRDTQY